These T cell receptor beta chains were read from a single sample in a study of blood T cell repertoires in COVID-19. Repertoires were generated with immunoSEQ multiplex PCR, while TCRdb's copy carries only in-frame clones and drops some. Here the sample spans more than 140,000 clones, about 85% being singletons. The sequenced material came from peripheral blood. Receptor source: a human donor in a cohort sampled during active COVID-19. Each CDR3 is given with its conserved first and last residue. The D gene is left open where the match is weak. Size is omitted from some rows. Given values are once, few, many or a class for expanded clones.

D gene	V gene	clone size	J gene	CDR3 protein	CDR3 DNA
NA	TRBV9	NA	TRBJ1-3	CASSPRGNTIYF	TGTGCCAGCAGCCCGAGAGGAAACACCATATATTTT
NA	TRBV2	NA	TRBJ2-1	CASSGGRYNEQFF	TGTGCCAGCAGTGGTGGTAGATACAATGAGCAGTTCTTC
NA	TRBV9	NA	TRBJ2-7	CASSPIDVAISYEQYF	TGTGCCAGCAGCCCTATTGATGTAGCGATATCCTACGAGCAGTACTTC
NA	TRBV27	NA	TRBJ2-2	CASSFRPQGHTGELFF	TGTGCCAGCAGTTTCCGGCCGCAGGGCCACACCGGGGAGCTGTTTTTT
NA	TRBV5-1	NA	TRBJ2-3	CASSFSGPSTDTQYF	TGCGCCAGCAGCTTTTCAGGTCCTAGCACAGATACGCAGTATTTT
NA	TRBV18	NA	TRBJ2-3	CASSLTGDTQYF	TGTGCCAGCTCACTCACAGGGGATACGCAGTATTTT
NA	TRBV19	NA	TRBJ1-2	CASRQIQGANYGYTF	TGTGCCAGTAGACAAATACAGGGAGCGAACTATGGCTACACCTTC
TRBD2	TRBV12-5	NA	TRBJ2-5	CASGSPSGVVETQYF	TGTGCTAGTGGTTCCCCAAGCGGGGTCGTGGAGACCCAGTACTTC
NA	TRBV3-1/TRBV3-2	NA	TRBJ2-5	CASSQDTGGGTQYF	TGTGCCAGCAGCCAGGACACAGGGGGGGGGACCCAGTACTTC
TRBD2	TRBV6-5	NA	TRBJ2-3	CATGGAQDTQYF	TGTGCCACCGGGGGGGCACAGGATACGCAGTATTTT
NA	TRBV6-6	NA	TRBJ2-1	CAILYNEQFF	TGTGCCATCCTCTACAATGAGCAGTTCTTC
NA	TRBV6-2/TRBV6-3	NA	TRBJ2-7	CASSSLVSGTRYF	TGTGCCAGCAGTTCTCTTGTCTCGGGGACTCGGTACTTC
NA	TRBV28	NA	TRBJ1-6	CASSSYRAQYSPLHF	TGTGCCAGCAGTAGTTACAGGGCTCAATATTCACCCCTCCACTTT
NA	TRBV7-9	NA	TRBJ2-2	CASRPQVNTGELFF	TGTGCCAGCAGACCTCAGGTGAACACCGGGGAGCTGTTTTTT
TRBD2	TRBV20-1	NA	TRBJ2-5	CSASSGRQKTQYF	TGCAGTGCGAGTAGCGGGAGACAGAAGACCCAGTACTTC
TRBD2	TRBV5-1	NA	TRBJ2-3	CASSLGRTSGGTDTQYF	TGCGCCAGCAGCTTGGGCCGGACTAGCGGGGGCACAGATACGCAGTATTTT
NA	TRBV5-1	once	TRBJ1-2	CASTKGGLDGYTF	TGCGCCAGCACTAAAGGGGGTCTGGATGGCTACACCTTC
NA	TRBV15	NA	TRBJ1-1	CATSRQGTEAFF	TGTGCCACCAGCAGACAGGGCACTGAAGCTTTCTTT
TRBD1	TRBV6-6	NA	TRBJ1-6	CASSLDRGSNSPLHF	TGTGCCAGCAGTTTGGACAGGGGTAGTAATTCACCCCTCCACTTT
TRBD1	TRBV7-8	NA	TRBJ1-5	CASSLGQGVSQPQHF	TGTGCCAGCAGCTTAGGGCAGGGGGTAAGTCAGCCCCAGCATTTT
TRBD2	TRBV7-3	NA	TRBJ2-2	CASSVSGRGTGELFF	TGTGCCAGCAGCGTTAGCGGGAGGGGAACCGGGGAGCTGTTTTTT
TRBD1	TRBV6-2/TRBV6-3	NA	TRBJ2-3	CASSHGQGGTDTQYF	TGTGCCAGCAGTCACGGACAGGGAGGCACAGATACGCAGTATTTT
NA	TRBV6-1	NA	TRBJ2-5	CASSGATPPQTQYF	TGTGCCAGCAGTGGAGCGACACCTCCCCAGACCCAGTACTTC
NA	TRBV28	NA	TRBJ2-3	CASSSPPTSTDTQYF	TGTGCCAGCAGTTCCCCTCCAACTAGCACAGATACGCAGTATTTT
NA	TRBV29-1	NA	TRBJ1-4	CSVGSSTATNEKLFF	TGCAGCGTTGGGTCCTCGACAGCAACTAATGAAAAACTGTTTTTT
NA	TRBV28	NA	TRBJ1-2	CASRIRGYDYGYTF	TGTGCCAGTCGGATTAGGGGCTATGACTATGGCTACACCTTC
TRBD2	TRBV7-2	NA	TRBJ2-5	CASSLVGLDQETQYF	TGTGCCAGCAGCTTGGTGGGACTAGACCAAGAGACCCAGTACTTC
NA	TRBV27	NA	TRBJ2-3	CASTRQGIPTDTQYF	TGTGCCAGCACCCGCCAGGGGATTCCCACAGATACGCAGTATTTT
TRBD1	TRBV2	NA	TRBJ1-2	CASSLTGNYGYTF	TGTGCCAGCAGTCTGACAGGGAACTATGGCTACACCTTC
NA	TRBV18	NA	TRBJ1-4	CASSPTGGGSGSEKLFF	TGTGCCAGCTCACCAACGGGAGGTGGCAGCGGCTCGGAAAAACTGTTTTTT
TRBD1	TRBV29-1	NA	TRBJ2-1	CSYGTAYNEQFF	TGCAGCTACGGGACAGCCTACAATGAGCAGTTCTTC
TRBD2	TRBV3-1/TRBV3-2	NA	TRBJ2-2	CASSQDLLAGRTGELFF	TGTGCCAGCAGCCAAGATCTGCTAGCGGGTCGGACCGGGGAGCTGTTTTTT
TRBD2	TRBV7-2	NA	TRBJ2-3	CASSFLSGEMERDTQYF	TGTGCCAGCAGCTTTCTTAGCGGGGAGATGGAGAGAGATACGCAGTATTTT
TRBD1	TRBV6-5	NA	TRBJ1-2	CASSYSGRGNGYTF	TGTGCCAGCAGTTACTCGGGCAGGGGGAATGGCTACACCTTC
NA	TRBV5-1	NA	TRBJ2-3	CASSFGTSTDTQYF	TGCGCCAGCAGCTTTGGGACTAGCACAGATACGCAGTATTTT
NA	TRBV25-1	NA	TRBJ1-1	CASSSTGSPHTEAFF	TGTGCCAGCAGTAGCACGGGTTCTCCACACACTGAAGCTTTCTTT
NA	TRBV19	NA	TRBJ1-1	CASGAGPNTEAFF	TGTGCCAGTGGTGCAGGGCCGAACACTGAAGCTTTCTTT
TRBD1	TRBV5-4	NA	TRBJ1-2	CASSFRGGRSYGYTF	TGTGCCAGCTCCTTTAGAGGGGGCAGGAGCTATGGCTACACCTTC
NA	TRBV15	NA	TRBJ2-4	CATSLTGPADIQYF	TGTGCCACCAGCCTTACAGGGCCCGCGGACATTCAGTACTTC
TRBD1	TRBV27	NA	TRBJ1-1	CASSPGQGQTELENTEAFF	TGTGCCAGCAGTCCGGGACAGGGGCAGACTGAACTTGAAAATACTGAAGCTTTCTTT
NA	TRBV5-1	NA	TRBJ2-3	CASSLGTPSTDTQYF	TGCGCCAGCAGCTTGGGGACACCCAGCACAGATACGCAGTATTTT
NA	TRBV13	NA	TRBJ1-2	CASSAPKWTDYGYTF	TGTGCCAGCAGCGCACCAAAATGGACAGACTATGGCTACACCTTC
TRBD1	TRBV3-1/TRBV3-2	NA	TRBJ1-2	CASSPGQGRRNYGYTF	TGTGCCAGCAGCCCCGGACAGGGGAGGCGGAACTATGGCTACACCTTC
TRBD2	TRBV5-3	NA	TRBJ2-7	CARSFSLRGKYEQYF	TGTGCCAGAAGCTTTTCTTTGCGGGGGAAGTACGAGCAGTACTTC
NA	TRBV6-5	NA	TRBJ2-7	CAEVETRESYEQYF	TGTGCCGAGGTAGAAACGCGGGAATCCTACGAGCAGTACTTC
NA	TRBV24-1	NA	TRBJ1-2	CATRGSSNGGYTF	TGTGCCACCAGGGGCAGCTCTAATGGTGGCTACACCTTC
NA	TRBV6-2/TRBV6-3	NA	TRBJ1-4	CASSKNGGGRGEKLFF	TGTGCCAGCAGTAAAAATGGCGGCGGGCGTGGTGAAAAACTGTTTTTT
NA	TRBV30	NA	TRBJ2-1	CAWSAHSGYYNEQFF	TGTGCCTGGAGTGCCCATTCGGGATATTACAATGAGCAGTTCTTC
TRBD1	TRBV28	NA	TRBJ1-1	CASSAPDRGGLAFF	TGTGCCAGCAGTGCCCCGGACAGGGGAGGACTAGCTTTCTTT
NA	TRBV12-5	NA	TRBJ1-5	CASGFYPGPQHF	TGTGCTAGTGGTTTTTACCCGGGGCCCCAGCATTTT
TRBD2	TRBV27	NA	TRBJ2-1	CASTRRLAGNEQFF	TGTGCCAGCACCCGGAGACTAGCGGGGAATGAGCAGTTCTTC
NA	TRBV7-6	few	TRBJ2-1	CASSVNSGPSYNEQFF	TGTGCCAGCAGCGTAAATAGCGGACCCTCCTACAATGAGCAGTTCTTC
TRBD2	TRBV19	NA	TRBJ2-1	CASRGSGLAGQGTYNEQFF	TGTGCCAGTAGGGGATCGGGACTAGCGGGGCAGGGTACCTACAATGAGCAGTTCTTC
NA	TRBV19	NA	TRBJ1-2	CASSIRGAGGYTF	TGTGCCAGTAGTATTCGAGGCGCTGGGGGCTACACCTTC